This T cell receptor (beta chain) was retrieved from a study of blood T cell repertoires in COVID-19. The CDR3 spans 13 residues. Germline assignment: CDR1 MNHEY and CDR2 SVGAGI. V lost 6 bases to trimming and J lost 5 bases; unmatched junction nucleotides: 4. As processed by the authors: Scientists estimated how many nucleated cells there were by amplifying reference gene primers. The table came from immunoSEQ multiplex PCR; TCRdb's copy has only in-frame clones and leaves some out. The V and J calls and clone size were taken over from that table, and D and trimming were inferred from the DNA. This table has about 200,000 clones, over 75% appearing once.

The sequence came from a man between 45 and 60 years old with COVID-19, enrolled during active disease. V gene TRBV6-5 combines with J gene TRBJ2-7; 10 bases are shared with TRBD1. Material for sequencing was peripheral blood. The CDR3 here is CASRGTGVDEQYF. The CDR3 DNA reads TGTGCCAGCAGAGGGACAGGGGTCGACGAGCAGTACTTC.